This TCR beta chain is drawn from a study of shared clonotypes between healthy human individuals (dated by TCRdb to about 2020). Describing the broader study: A few men and two women, aged 18 to 49 years, made up the cohort. Per donor, leukapheresis produced somewhere between about 0.9 and 10 billion PBMCs. The study deeply sequenced blood TCR repertoires of 5 or 6 healthy adults to estimate repertoire size and the extent of clonotype sharing between individuals. To increase sequencing depth and limit assay-specific biases, TCR repertoire library preparation and sequencing were carried out by different laboratories using diverse techniques.

Using the deep immunoSEQ assay, TCR CDR3 regions were amplified from genomic DNA by multiplex PCR. Genomic DNA extracted from each cell subset was distributed evenly over all wells of several immunoSEQ 96-well plates, and each plate served as one replicate. For unsorted PBMC, approximately 0.3 ug of genomic DNA, equivalent to 30,000 to 35,000 T cell genomes, went into each replicate PCR. Unsorted PBMC genomic DNA was sequenced across ten immunoSEQ deep assay plates. Purified libraries were measured with a Qubit 3.0 fluorometer, size-checked on a Bioanalyzer 2100, and measured again with the KAPA Library Quantification kit. A separate single-read 150-cycle Illumina NextSeq 550 flow cell was used to sequence each immunoSEQ 96-well plate. Per the authors' processing: The immunoSEQ output contained only junctional sequences without quality scores, so filtering could not match that applied to full-length reads. To assign V/J genes and CDR3, sequences were annotated against IMGT germline references using PyIR, a Python wrapper for IgBLAST v1.9. Reads were removed for weak V/J assignments (E-value above 1e-6), missing CDR3, stop codons, out-of-frame junctions, or ambiguous translated residues. V3J clonotypes were defined by identical inferred V gene, J gene, and CDR3 amino acid sequence. Percentage overlap between repertoires was computed as shared unique clonotypes divided by the size of the smaller repertoire. RTK rarefaction, the Chao1 estimator, and Recon v2.1 estimates of unobserved clonotypes were used to assess repertoire richness. TCRdb carries this immuneACCESS record with in-frame sequences only. Its versions omit some clonotypes, under half of them owing to an unresolved V gene in the studies checked, with the rest unexplained. D and trimming come from the DNA, and the V and J calls and clone size come from that table. Across this sample there are about 560,000 clones, with around 77% seen only once. The ten biggest clones cover around 12% of the sample.

From a lookup of the germline V gene (reference sequence), CDR1 and CDR2 are MNHEY and SMNVEV. The CDR3 runs 13 residues from the cysteine to the phenylalanine. CDR3 DNA only is kept here, 39 bases in frame from base 1. The V and J ends are trimmed by 5 bases and 5 bases, leaving 10 bases between them. The donors were healthy, HIV-negative adults with no recently reported acute infections or vaccinations. All donors were Caucasian adults living in Nashville, Tennessee, USA. For unsorted samples, approximately 89 million PBMCs were counted, and genomic DNA was extracted using the QIAamp DNA Blood Mini kit. Blood was obtained by leukapheresis, after which PBMCs were separated by Ficoll-Histopaque density gradient centrifugation and cryopreserved in liquid nitrogen vapor phase. With respect to this clone: There is no known antigen for this receptor. Base qualities are not at hand, and no much larger clone is one base apart.

The full study reports these points: Because the study included only a small number of donors, the genetic and exposure-history diversity represented was limited. Sampling was limited to blood, and TCR repertoires in tissue likely differ from TCR repertoires in blood. Pairwise subsampling led to the expectation that sequencing depth would affect the degree of clonotype sharing among donors.

The chain links TRBV27 with TRBJ1-5; possibly the D gene is TRBD1, per 5 matching bases. The receptor was isolated from a woman aged 40-49 years in good health. Some clones in this sample may be carry-over from other donors' samples. Sequencing input: PBMCs. Here is the DNA: TGTGCCAGCAGTCAGGGTCGGGATCAGCCCCAGCATTTT. It translates as CASSQGRDQPQHF.